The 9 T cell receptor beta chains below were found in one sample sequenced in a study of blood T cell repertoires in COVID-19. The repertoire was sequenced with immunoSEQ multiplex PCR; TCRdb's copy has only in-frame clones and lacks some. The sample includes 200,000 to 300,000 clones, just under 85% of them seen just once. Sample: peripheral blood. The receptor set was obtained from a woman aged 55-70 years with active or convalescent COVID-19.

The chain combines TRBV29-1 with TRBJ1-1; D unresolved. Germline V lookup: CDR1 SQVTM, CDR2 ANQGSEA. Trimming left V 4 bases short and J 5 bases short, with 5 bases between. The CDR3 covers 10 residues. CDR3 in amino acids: CSVGGTEAFF. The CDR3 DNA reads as TGCAGCGTTGGAGGGACTGAAGCTTTCTTT.

For the CDR3, the DNA is TGTGCCAGCAGCCAAGCCGCGGTGAGCAATCAGCCCCAGCATTTT. This encodes CASSQAAVSNQPQHF. V gene TRBV3-1 (or the pseudogene TRBV3-2) combines with J gene TRBJ1-5; D call uncertain. The CDR3 spans 15 residues. Trimming pared 1 base from V and 1 base from J, leaving 8 bases between. Germline V gene sequence: CDR1 LGHDT, CDR2 YNNKEL (reference sequence).

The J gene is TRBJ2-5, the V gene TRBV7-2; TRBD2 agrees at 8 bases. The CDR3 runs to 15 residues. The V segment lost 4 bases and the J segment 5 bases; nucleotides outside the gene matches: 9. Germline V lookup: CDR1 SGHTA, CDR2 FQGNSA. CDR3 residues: CASSSNGGAGETQYF. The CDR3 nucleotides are TGTGCCAGCAGCTCTAACGGGGGGGCAGGCGAGACCCAGTACTTC.

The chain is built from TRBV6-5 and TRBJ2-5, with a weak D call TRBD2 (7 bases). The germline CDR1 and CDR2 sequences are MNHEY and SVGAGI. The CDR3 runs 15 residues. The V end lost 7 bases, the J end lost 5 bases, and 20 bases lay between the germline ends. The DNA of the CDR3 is TGTGCCAGCACCGAGTGGGCAGAGGGGGGGGAGACCCAGTACTTC. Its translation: CASTEWAEGGETQYF.

CDR3 residues: CASSAGGGETQYF. The CDR3 DNA sequence: TGTGCCAGTAGTGCAGGGGGAGGCGAGACCCAGTACTTC. This chain connects TRBV19 to TRBJ2-5, with a possible D match to TRBD1 (7 bases). Germline values: CDR1 LNHDA, CDR2 SQIVND (reference sequence). V lost 5 bases and J lost 5, with 12 bases in between. The length of the CDR3 is 13 residues.

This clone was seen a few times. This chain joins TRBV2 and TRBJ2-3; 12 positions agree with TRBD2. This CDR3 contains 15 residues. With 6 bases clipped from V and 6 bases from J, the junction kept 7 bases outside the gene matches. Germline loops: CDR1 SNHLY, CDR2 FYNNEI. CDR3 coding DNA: TGTGCCAGCAGGTTAGGACTAGCGGGATCTGATACGCAGTATTTT. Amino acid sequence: CASRLGLAGSDTQYF.

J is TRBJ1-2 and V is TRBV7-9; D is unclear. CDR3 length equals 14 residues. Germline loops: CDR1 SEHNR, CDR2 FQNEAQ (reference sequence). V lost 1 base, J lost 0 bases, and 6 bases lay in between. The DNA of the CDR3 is TGTGCCAGCAGCTTAGACAGTTCTAACTATGGCTACACCTTC. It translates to CASSLDSSNYGYTF.

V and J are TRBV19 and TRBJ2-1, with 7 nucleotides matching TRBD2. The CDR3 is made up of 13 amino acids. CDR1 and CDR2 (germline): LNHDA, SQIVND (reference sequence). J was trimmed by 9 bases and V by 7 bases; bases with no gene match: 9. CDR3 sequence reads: CASKSRGGSEQFF. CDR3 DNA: TGTGCCAGTAAGTCCCGCGGGGGATCTGAGCAGTTCTTC. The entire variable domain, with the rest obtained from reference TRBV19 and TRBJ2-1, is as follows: DGGITQSPKYLFRKEGQNVTLSCEQNLNHDAMYWYRQDPGQGLRLIYYSQIVNDFQKGDIAEGYSVSREKKESFPLTVTSAQKNPTAFYLCASKSRGGSEQFFGPGTRLTVL.

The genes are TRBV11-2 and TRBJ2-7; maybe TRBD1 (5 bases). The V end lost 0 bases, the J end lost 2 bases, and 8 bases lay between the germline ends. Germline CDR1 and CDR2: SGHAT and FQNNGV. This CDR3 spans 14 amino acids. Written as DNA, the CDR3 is TGTGCCAGCAGCTTAGAAGGCAGGGCCTACGAGCAGTACTTC. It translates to CASSLEGRAYEQYF. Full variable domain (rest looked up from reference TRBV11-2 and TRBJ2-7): EAGVAQSPRYKIIEKRQSVAFWCNPISGHATLYWYQQILGQGPKLLIQFQNNGVVDDSQLPKDRFSAERLKGVDSTLKIQPAKLEDSAVYLCASSLEGRAYEQYFGPGTRLTVT.